This section outlines one T cell receptor (beta chain) sequence together with its context. The antigen is undetermined. Markers CD45RO/CCR7/CD25/CD127/CD95/CD27 served to sort CD4+ naive, central memory, regulatory and stem cell-like memory cells. Every isolated RNA sample was fully reverse transcribed, so sequencing captured expressed TCRB transcripts. Clones were read by immunoSEQ multiplex PCR, and TCRdb kept only the in-frame ones, dropping some. The sample consists of roughly 310,000 clones, 9.5% to 12% of them appearing once. This sample was taken from a study of beta chain features in type 1 diabetes. Notes on the study in general: Type 1 diabetes patients showed fewer insertions and more deletions at VDJ junctions. Amplification by PCR could prefer shorter templates, with the same effect in patients and controls.

The CDR3 length is 13 residues. CDR1 is SGHAT, CDR2 FQNNGV, per germline. With 3 bases removed from V and 3 bases from J, the gap between germline ends came to 5 bases. The sequencing input was naive CD4+ T cells from blood. The V and J genes are TRBV11-2 and TRBJ2-2; D unresolved. The clonotype comes from a woman aged 30 to 39 in good health. The CDR3 DNA is TGTGCCAGCAGCTTCTACTACACCGGGGAGCTGTTTTTT. Its protein product is CASSFYYTGELFF.